Following are 2 T cell receptor beta chains from one sample sequenced in a study of blood T cell repertoires in COVID-19. Profiled with immunoSEQ multiplex PCR; TCRdb holds only in-frame clones, not every one. The sample includes 130,000 to 150,000 clones, over 70% seen only once; the top ten take about 1.8%. The specimen was peripheral blood. The receptors originated from a woman aged 45-59 years with acute or convalescent COVID-19.

V and J are TRBV19 and TRBJ1-2; 7 positions match TRBD1. V lost 5 bases to trimming and J lost 4 bases; unmatched junction nucleotides: 4. Germline V gives CDR1 LNHDA, CDR2 SQIVND (reference sequence). CDR3 length: 13 amino acids. The CDR3 DNA is TGTGCCAGTAGTGGGACAGCCGTCTATGGCTACACCTTC. Amino acids: CASSGTAVYGYTF.

The chain joins TRBV5-4 to TRBJ1-3; 8 positions match TRBD1. This CDR3 has 16 residues. The ends lost 4 bases at V and 2 bases at J; junction bases unmatched: 8. Germline CDR1 reads SGHNT; CDR2 reads YYREEE (reference sequence). The CDR3 DNA reads TGTGCCAGCAGCCCAACGACAGGGGCTGCTGGAAACACCATATATTTT. The encoded protein is CASSPTTGAAGNTIYF.